A selection of T cell receptor beta chains follows, all from one sample in a study of tumor-infiltrating lymphocytes in primary liver carcinoma. From the multiplex PCR reads, TCRdb called clonotypes with MiXCR, one entry per CDR3 protein. The sample lists 150,000 to 200,000 distinct CDR3 sequences; about 61% were seen once. The specimen sequenced was peripheral blood. Receptors originate from a woman aged 55-75 years with primary liver carcinoma and hepatitis B virus infection. Each CDR3 is given with its conserved first and last residue. The D gene is left open where the match is weak. Clone sizes are given selectively: once, few, many, or a class where the clone is expanded.

abundance,d_gene,j_gene,v_gene,CDR3aa,CDR3nt
.,.,TRBJ1-3,TRBV11-2,CASSLRLSSGNTIYF,TGTGCCAGCAGCCTACGTCTCAGCTCTGGAAACACCATATATTTT
.,.,TRBJ1-1,TRBV10-3,CAINESQGLDSEAFF,TGTGCCATCAATGAATCACAGGGTTTAGACAGTGAAGCTTTCTTT
many,.,TRBJ2-1,TRBV6-5,CASSYSKKGNEQFF,TGTGCCAGCAGTTACTCGAAGAAGGGCAATGAGCAGTTCTTC
few,.,TRBJ1-5,TRBV28,CASSFEDTFNQPQHF,TGTGCCAGCAGTTTTGAGGACACTTTCAATCAGCCCCAGCATTTT
.,TRBD2,TRBJ2-3,TRBV29-1,CSVGPAGGQVADTQFF,TGCAGCGTTGGTCCAGCGGGAGGGCAAGTTGCAGATACGCAGTTTTTT
.,TRBD1,TRBJ2-7,TRBV20-1,CSDLEGTGATGEQYF,TGCAGTGATCTTGAAGGGACAGGGGCGACGGGGGAGCAGTACTTC
.,.,TRBJ2-7,TRBV11-2,CASSLGPNGSSEQYF,TGTGCCAGCAGCTTAGGTCCGAACGGGAGTTCCGAGCAGTACTTC
many,.,TRBJ2-5,TRBV6-5,CASAGGGFQETQYF,TGTGCCAGCGCTGGAGGGGGCTTCCAAGAGACCCAGTACTTC
.,.,TRBJ1-1,TRBV7-9,CASSYEKTRTNTEAFF,TGTGCCAGCAGCTATGAAAAGACTCGGACCAACACTGAAGCTTTCTTT
once,.,TRBJ2-1,TRBV5-4,CASNLGPDRVNEQFF,TGTGCCAGCAACTTGGGACCGGACCGGGTAAATGAGCAGTTCTTC
.,TRBD2,TRBJ2-2,TRBV11-1,CATRSGGTDFGELFF,TGTGCCACCAGGAGCGGGGGGACCGACTTCGGGGAGCTATTTTTT
many,TRBD1,TRBJ2-3,TRBV6-1,CASSDTPGGQGRDTQYF,TGTGCCAGCAGCGATACCCCTGGGGGACAGGGCCGAGATACGCAGTATTTT
.,.,TRBJ2-3,TRBV11-2,CASSSPSGVGADTQYF,TGTGCCAGCAGCTCCCCAAGCGGCGTGGGAGCAGATACGCAGTATTTT
many,.,TRBJ2-6,TRBV4-1,CASTQEGFRSGANVLTF,TGCGCCAGCACACAGGAGGGGTTTCGCTCTGGGGCCAACGTCCTGACTTTC
.,TRBD2,TRBJ2-1,TRBV5-5,CASRSGLAEAYNEHFF,TGTGCCAGCAGGTCGGGACTAGCGGAAGCCTACAATGAGCACTTCTTC
many,TRBD1,TRBJ2-7,TRBV10-3,CAADRSGTGSEQYF,TGTGCCGCGGACCGATCCGGGACAGGGTCCGAGCAGTACTTC
.,.,TRBJ1-3,TRBV5-4,CASSLGGGNTIYF,TGTGCCAGCAGCCTCGGGGGTGGAAACACCATATATTTT
.,.,TRBJ2-5,TRBV11-2,CASSFQGSETQYF,TGTGCCAGCAGCTTTCAAGGGAGTGAGACCCAGTACTTC
.,.,TRBJ1-1,TRBV11-2,CASSKKARLGSGDTEAFF,TGTGCCAGCAGCAAAAAAGCCCGTTTGGGCTCGGGGGACACTGAAGCTTTCTTT
.,TRBD1,TRBJ2-5,TRBV5-4,CASSSDRVSLPSIQETQYF,TGTGCCAGCAGCTCTGACAGGGTTAGTCTCCCTTCAATTCAAGAGACCCAGTACTTC
.,.,TRBJ2-3,TRBV11-2,CASSPLDGDTPYF,TGTGCCAGCAGCCCCCTAGATGGAGATACGCCGTATTTT
.,.,TRBJ2-1,TRBV11-2,CASGLGSYKEQFF,TGTGCCAGCGGCTTAGGCAGCTACAAAGAGCAGTTCTTC
.,.,TRBJ2-7,TRBV6-1,CASCESSYKQCF,TGTGCCAGCTGCGAGAGCTCCTACAAGCAGTGCTTC
once,.,TRBJ2-7,TRBV7-2,CASSLVRREQYF,TGTGCCAGCAGCTTAGTGAGGCGCGAGCAGTACTTC
.,.,TRBJ2-6,TRBV4-1,CASSQGKGKSGANVLTF,TGCGCCAGCAGCCAAGGAAAGGGAAAATCTGGGGCCAACGTCCTGACTTTC
medium-sized,TRBD1,TRBJ1-5,TRBV4-1,CASSQDVAQGVWQPQHF,TGCGCCAGCAGCCAAGATGTTGCACAGGGGGTGTGGCAGCCCCAGCATTTT
.,TRBD2,TRBJ2-1,TRBV6-1,CASSAIAGSYNERFF,TGTGCCAGCAGTGCCATAGCGGGAAGTTACAATGAGCGGTTCTTC
many,.,TRBJ2-4,TRBV29-1,CSAGQAKNIQYF,TGCAGCGCCGGACAGGCCAAAAACATTCAGTACTTC
many,.,TRBJ1-1,TRBV6-6,CASKMGENTEAFF,TGTGCCAGCAAAATGGGGGAGAACACTGAAGCTTTCTTT
.,.,TRBJ2-2,TRBV30,CAWSVRGSGKLFF,TGTGCTTGGAGTGTGAGGGGGTCCGGGAAGCTGTTTTTT
many,.,TRBJ1-1,TRBV6-1,CASRKGGVDTEAFF,TGTGCCAGCAGGAAAGGGGGAGTTGACACTGAAGCTTTCTTT
.,TRBD2,TRBJ2-3,TRBV11-2,CASSSGLAGTATQYF,TGTGCCAGCAGCTCGGGACTAGCGGGAACTGCTACTCAGTATTTT
many,.,TRBJ2-3,TRBV6-5,CASSYSLTGSGSTDTQYF,TGTGCCAGCAGTTACTCCCTCACGGGGTCGGGGAGCACAGATACGCAGTATTTT
.,TRBD2,TRBJ2-2,TRBV11-2,CVSSPPTSGRDRPGELFF,TGTGTCAGCAGCCCTCCCACTAGCGGGAGAGATCGCCCCGGGGAGCTGTTTTTT
.,TRBD2,TRBJ2-3,TRBV5-5,CASSLRQIGTSGSDTQYF,TGTGCCAGCAGCTTGCGTCAGATAGGGACTAGCGGTTCAGATACGCAGTATTTT
many,TRBD1,TRBJ1-1,TRBV12-3/TRBV12-4,CASSRQGQLSEAFF,TGTGCCAGCAGTCGACAGGGCCAGTTAAGTGAAGCTTTCTTT
many,.,TRBJ2-3,TRBV11-3,CASSSQGNTQYF,TGTGCCAGCAGCTCACAGGGAAATACGCAGTATTTT
once,TRBD1,TRBJ1-2,TRBV11-3,CANSQDRARGGYTF,TGTGCCAACAGCCAGGACAGGGCTAGAGGTGGCTACACCTTC
.,.,TRBJ1-6,TRBV28,CASSLQEGNSPLHF,TGTGCCAGCAGTTTACAGGAAGGGAATTCACCCCTCCACTTT
.,.,TRBJ2-5,TRBV5-4,CVSSQTVYQETQYF,TGTGTCAGCAGCCAAACAGTGTACCAAGAGACCCAGTACTTC
.,TRBD2,TRBJ2-3,TRBV11-2,CASNRRLAGTDTHYF,TGTGCCAGCAACCGGCGACTAGCGGGAACAGATACGCACTATTTT
.,.,TRBJ2-7,TRBV11-2,CASTLICGDYEQYF,TGTGCCAGCACTCTTATTTGTGGGGACTACGAGCAGTACTTC
many,TRBD1,TRBJ2-1,TRBV6-1,CASTFGTGGGEQFF,TGTGCCAGCACCTTCGGGACAGGGGGCGGCGAGCAGTTCTTC
.,.,TRBJ2-2,TRBV10-2,CASCQTLNTGELFF,TGCGCCAGCTGTCAGACCCTGAACACCGGGGAGCTGTTTTTT
.,TRBD1,TRBJ2-2,TRBV11-2,CANSRLGQEASTGELFF,TGTGCCAACAGCCGCCTGGGACAGGAAGCGAGCACCGGGGAGCTGTTTTTT
few,.,TRBJ2-6,TRBV4-2,CASSQERSGASVLTF,TGTGCCAGCAGCCAAGAACGCTCTGGGGCCAGCGTCCTGACTTTC
once,.,TRBJ1-1,TRBV28,CAISPMTCLTFF,TGTGCCATCAGTCCAATGACATGTTTGACTTTCTTT
few,TRBD1,TRBJ2-3,TRBV10-3,CVISESDRGPDTQYF,TGTGTCATCAGTGAGTCCGACAGGGGGCCAGATACGCAGTATTTT
.,TRBD2,TRBJ2-7,TRBV7-8,CASGLAAGLAVGREQYF,TGTGCCAGCGGCTTAGCCGCCGGACTAGCGGTGGGAAGGGAGCAGTACTTC
few,TRBD2,TRBJ2-3,TRBV11-2,CASSLNLLAGGDADTQYF,TGTGCCAGCAGCTTAAATCTCCTAGCGGGAGGCGATGCGGATACGCAGTATTTT
.,.,TRBJ2-3,TRBV7-9,CASSFGREYNTDTQYF,TGTGCCAGCAGCTTCGGCCGGGAGTATAACACAGATACGCAGTATTTT
.,TRBD2,TRBJ2-2,TRBV5-4,CASSFGLAADTGELFF,TGTGCCAGCAGCTTTGGACTAGCCGCCGACACCGGGGAGCTGTTTTTT
many,TRBD1,TRBJ2-7,TRBV11-1,CASSDKYRGNEQYF,TGTGCCAGCAGCGACAAATACAGGGGCAACGAGCAGTACTTC
.,.,TRBJ2-7,TRBV7-9,CANSLGGTYEQYF,TGTGCCAACAGCTTAGGGGGAACCTACGAGCAGTACTTC
many,.,TRBJ1-5,TRBV6-1,CASSPRRHRDQPQHF,TGTGCCAGCAGTCCCCGGCGGCACAGGGATCAGCCCCAGCATTTT